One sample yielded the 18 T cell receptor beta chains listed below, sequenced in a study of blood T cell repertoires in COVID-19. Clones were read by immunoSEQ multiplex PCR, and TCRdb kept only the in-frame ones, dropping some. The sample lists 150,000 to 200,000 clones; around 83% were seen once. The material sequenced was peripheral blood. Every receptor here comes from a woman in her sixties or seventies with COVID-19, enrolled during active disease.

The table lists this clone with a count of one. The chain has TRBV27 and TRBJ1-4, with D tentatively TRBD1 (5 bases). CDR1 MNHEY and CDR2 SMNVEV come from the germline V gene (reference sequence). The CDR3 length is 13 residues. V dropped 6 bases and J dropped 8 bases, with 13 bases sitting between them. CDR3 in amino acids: CASSNSGREKLFF. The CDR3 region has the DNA TGTGCCAGCAGCAACTCAGGGAGGGAAAAACTGTTTTTT.

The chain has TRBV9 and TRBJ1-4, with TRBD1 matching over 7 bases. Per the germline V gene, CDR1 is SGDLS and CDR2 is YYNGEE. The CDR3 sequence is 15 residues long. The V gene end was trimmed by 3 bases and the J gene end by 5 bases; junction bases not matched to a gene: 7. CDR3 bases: TGTGCCAGCAGCGGGCGACAGGGAGGAAATGAAAAACTGTTTTTT. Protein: CASSGRQGGNEKLFF.

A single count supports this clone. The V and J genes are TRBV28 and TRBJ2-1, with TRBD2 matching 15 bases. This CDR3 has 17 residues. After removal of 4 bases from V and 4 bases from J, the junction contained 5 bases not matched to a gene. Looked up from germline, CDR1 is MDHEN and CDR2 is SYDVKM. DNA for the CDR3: TGTGCCAGCAGTTCCCGGACTAGCGGGAGGGTTTACAATGAGCAGTTCTTC. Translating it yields CASSSRTSGRVYNEQFF.

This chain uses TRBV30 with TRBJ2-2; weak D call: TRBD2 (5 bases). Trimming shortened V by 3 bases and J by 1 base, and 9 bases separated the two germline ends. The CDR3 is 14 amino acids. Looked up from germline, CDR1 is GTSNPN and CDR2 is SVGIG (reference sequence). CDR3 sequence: CAWRASGNTGELFF. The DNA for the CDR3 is TGTGCCTGGAGGGCCAGCGGGAACACCGGGGAGCTGTTTTTT.

The chain's CDR3 is CASSSGGAENTEAFF. In nucleotides, the CDR3 is TGTGCCAGCAGTTCTGGGGGCGCGGAGAACACTGAAGCTTTCTTT. The rearrangement links TRBV28 to TRBJ1-1, with a tentative D call TRBD1 (6 bases). V was shortened by 4 bases and J by 1 base, with 13 bases between the two germline ends. This CDR3 contains 15 residues. Per germline, CDR1 MDHEN and CDR2 SYDVKM.

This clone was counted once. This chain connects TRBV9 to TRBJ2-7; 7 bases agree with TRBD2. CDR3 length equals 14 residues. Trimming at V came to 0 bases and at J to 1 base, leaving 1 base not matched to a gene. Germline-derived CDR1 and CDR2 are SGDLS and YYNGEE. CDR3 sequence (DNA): TGTGCCAGCAGCGTAGACGGGAGGTCCTACGAGCAGTACTTC. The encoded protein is CASSVDGRSYEQYF. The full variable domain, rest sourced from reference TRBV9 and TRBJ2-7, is DSGVTQTPKHLITATGQRVTLRCSPRSGDLSVYWYQQSLDQGLQFLIQYYNGEERAKGNILERFSAQQFPDLHSELNLSSLELGDSALYFCASSVDGRSYEQYFGPGTRLTVT.

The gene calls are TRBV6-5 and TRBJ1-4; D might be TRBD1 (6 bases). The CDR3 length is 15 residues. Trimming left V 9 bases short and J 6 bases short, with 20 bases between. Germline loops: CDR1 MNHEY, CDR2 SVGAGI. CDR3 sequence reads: CARPYVRGRYEKLFF. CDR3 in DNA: TGTGCCAGGCCTTATGTCAGGGGCAGGTATGAAAAACTGTTTTTT.

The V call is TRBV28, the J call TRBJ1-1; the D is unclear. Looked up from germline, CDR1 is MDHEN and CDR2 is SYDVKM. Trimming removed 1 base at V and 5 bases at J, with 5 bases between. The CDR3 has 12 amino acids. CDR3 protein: CASSLLETEAFF. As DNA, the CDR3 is TGTGCCAGCAGTTTATTAGAAACTGAAGCTTTCTTT. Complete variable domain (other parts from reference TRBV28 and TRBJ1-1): DVKVTQSSRYLVKRTGEKVFLECVQDMDHENMFWYRQDPGLGLRLIYFSYDVKMKEKGDIPEGYSVSREKKERFSLILESASTNQTSMYLCASSLLETEAFFGQGTRLTVV.

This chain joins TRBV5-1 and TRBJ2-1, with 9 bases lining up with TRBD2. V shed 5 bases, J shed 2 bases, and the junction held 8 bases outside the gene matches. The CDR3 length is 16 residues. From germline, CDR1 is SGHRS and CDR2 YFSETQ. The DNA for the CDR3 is TGCGCCAGCAGGCTAGCGGGAACCACCACCTACAATGAGCAGTTCTTC. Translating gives CASRLAGTTTYNEQFF.

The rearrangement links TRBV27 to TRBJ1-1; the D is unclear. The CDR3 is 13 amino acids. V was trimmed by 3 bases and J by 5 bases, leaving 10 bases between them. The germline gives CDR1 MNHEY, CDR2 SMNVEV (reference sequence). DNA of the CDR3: TGTGCCAGCAGTTTCTCGAGGATAACTGAAGCTTTCTTT. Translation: CASSFSRITEAFF.

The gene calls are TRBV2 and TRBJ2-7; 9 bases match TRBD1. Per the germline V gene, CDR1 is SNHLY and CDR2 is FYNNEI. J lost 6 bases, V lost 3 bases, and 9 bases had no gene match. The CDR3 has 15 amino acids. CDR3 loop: CASSEGQGKSFEQYF. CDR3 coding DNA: TGTGCCAGCAGTGAGGGACAGGGAAAGAGTTTCGAGCAGTACTTC.

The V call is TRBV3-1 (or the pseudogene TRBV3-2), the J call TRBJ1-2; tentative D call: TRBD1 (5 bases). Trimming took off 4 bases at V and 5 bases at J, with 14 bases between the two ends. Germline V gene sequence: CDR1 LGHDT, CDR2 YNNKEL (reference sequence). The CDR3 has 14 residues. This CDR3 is CASSPPGREYGYTF. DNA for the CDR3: TGTGCCAGCAGCCCCCCAGGGAGGGAATATGGCTACACCTTC.

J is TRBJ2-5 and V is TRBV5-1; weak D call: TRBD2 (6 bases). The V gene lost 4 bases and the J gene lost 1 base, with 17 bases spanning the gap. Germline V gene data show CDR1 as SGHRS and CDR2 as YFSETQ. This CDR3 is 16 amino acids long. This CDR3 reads CASSDLLEGPQETQYF. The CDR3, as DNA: TGCGCCAGCAGCGACCTATTGGAGGGGCCCCAAGAGACCCAGTACTTC.

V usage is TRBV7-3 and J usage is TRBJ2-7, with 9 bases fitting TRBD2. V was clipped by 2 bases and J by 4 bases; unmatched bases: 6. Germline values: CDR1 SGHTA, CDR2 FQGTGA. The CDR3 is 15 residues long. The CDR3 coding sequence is TGTGCCAGCAGCTTAGGCCCTAGCGGGGCTTACGAGCAGTACTTC. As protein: CASSLGPSGAYEQYF.

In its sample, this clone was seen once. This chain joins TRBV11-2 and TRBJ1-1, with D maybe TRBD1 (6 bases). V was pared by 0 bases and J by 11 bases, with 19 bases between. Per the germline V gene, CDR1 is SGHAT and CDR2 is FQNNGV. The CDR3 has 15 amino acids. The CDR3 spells CASSLDRGGSILAFF. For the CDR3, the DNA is TGTGCCAGCAGCTTAGACAGGGGCGGTAGTATTTTGGCTTTCTTT.

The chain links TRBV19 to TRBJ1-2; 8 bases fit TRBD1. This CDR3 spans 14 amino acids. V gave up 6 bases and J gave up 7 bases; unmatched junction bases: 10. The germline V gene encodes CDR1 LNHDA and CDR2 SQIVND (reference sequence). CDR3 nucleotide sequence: TGTGCCAGTAGGGGACAGGCCGCCTCCGGTGGCTACACCTTC. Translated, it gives CASRGQAASGGYTF.

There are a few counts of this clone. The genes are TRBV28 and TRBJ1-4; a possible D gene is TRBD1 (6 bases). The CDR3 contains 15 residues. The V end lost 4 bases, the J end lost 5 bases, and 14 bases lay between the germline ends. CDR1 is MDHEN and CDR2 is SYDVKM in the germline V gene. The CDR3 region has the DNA TGTGCCAGCAGTTCCCCGACAGGTCAGAATGAAAAACTGTTTTTT. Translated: CASSSPTGQNEKLFF.

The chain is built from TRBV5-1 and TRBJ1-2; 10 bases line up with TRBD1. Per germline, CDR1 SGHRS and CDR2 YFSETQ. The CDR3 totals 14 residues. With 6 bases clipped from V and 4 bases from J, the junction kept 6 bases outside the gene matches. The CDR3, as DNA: TGCGCCAGCACTTCGACAGGGGGCGTCTATGGCTACACCTTC. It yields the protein CASTSTGGVYGYTF.